This is a list of T cell receptor beta chains from one sample in a study of blood T cells in healthy people across ages. TCRdb re-derived calls from the 5' RACE reads in MiXCR, one entry per CDR3 protein. The sample shows about 2 million distinct CDR3 sequences, about 49% of them seen only once. The sample taken for sequencing was blood. All receptors come from a woman in her thirties or forties in good health. Both conserved end residues are part of each CDR3. Fields, in order: CDR3 length, V gene, D gene, clone size, J gene, CDR3 protein, CDR3 DNA. D genes are given only for firm matches. The size of a clone is reported for some rows only, either as once, few or many, or as a class for expanded clones.

14,TRBV7-2,-,once,TRBJ1-4,CASSPQGLNETLFF,TGTGCCAGCAGCCCTCAGGGTCTTAATGAAACACTGTTTTTT
15,TRBV28,TRBD1,-,TRBJ1-2,CASSLAGQGGFGYTF,TGTGCCAGCAGTTTGGCCGGACAGGGGGGGTTTGGCTACACCTTC
17,TRBV20-1,-,-,TRBJ1-4,CSAPFLGQARTGEKLFF,TGCAGTGCCCCTTTCTTGGGTCAGGCGAGGACTGGGGAAAAACTGTTTTTT
19,TRBV5-1,-,-,TRBJ2-6,CASSGQSHTRFSGANVLTF,TGCGCCAGCAGCGGACAGTCTCATACTAGATTCTCTGGGGCCAACGTCCTGACTTTC
17,TRBV7-2,-,-,TRBJ2-1,CASSIRGGASSYNEQFF,TGTGCCAGCAGCATTAGGGGCGGGGCGAGCTCCTACAATGAGCAGTTCTTC
12,TRBV7-9,-,-,TRBJ2-2,CASSPNDGELFF,TGTGCCAGCAGCCCTAATGACGGGGAGCTGTTTTTT
16,TRBV24-1,TRBD2,-,TRBJ2-3,CATTSGLAGSTDTQYF,TGTGCCACCACCTCGGGACTAGCGGGGAGCACAGATACGCAGTATTTT
16,TRBV18,TRBD1,few,TRBJ2-4,CASSPFQGASKNIQYF,TGTGCCAGCTCACCATTCCAGGGGGCTTCCAAAAACATTCAGTACTTC
14,TRBV29-1,TRBD1,-,TRBJ2-3,CSALIRQGRDTQYF,TGCAGCGCCCTGATCAGACAGGGGAGAGATACGCAGTATTTT
13,TRBV5-6,-,few,TRBJ1-1,CASSPMGRTEAFF,TGTGCCAGCAGCCCCATGGGCCGCACTGAAGCTTTCTTT
14,TRBV4-2,-,-,TRBJ2-3,CASRDTSSLRGQYF,TGTGCCAGCAGGGATACTTCTTCACTGAGGGGGCAGTATTTT
18,TRBV6-5,-,-,TRBJ2-1,CASSYSGPGLSSYNEQFF,TGTGCCAGCAGTTACTCAGGGCCAGGTTTGAGCTCCTACAATGAGCAGTTCTTC
14,TRBV28,TRBD2,-,TRBJ2-7,CASALAGEAYEQYF,TGTGCCAGTGCTCTAGCGGGGGAGGCCTACGAGCAGTACTTC
12,TRBV6-6,-,-,TRBJ2-3,CASFQGQDTQYF,TGTGCCAGCTTCCAGGGGCAAGATACGCAGTATTTT
15,TRBV4-2,-,-,TRBJ2-1,CASSQEGAQDNEQFF,TGTGCCAGCAGCCAAGAGGGGGCGCAGGACAATGAGCAGTTCTTC
14,TRBV14,-,-,TRBJ2-1,CASSHGSSYNEQFF,TGTGCCAGCAGCCATGGTAGCTCCTACAATGAGCAGTTCTTC
17,TRBV28,TRBD2,-,TRBJ2-3,CASSFLAGGPVGDTQYF,TGTGCCAGCAGTTTCCTAGCGGGGGGGCCAGTGGGAGATACGCAGTATTTT
20,TRBV7-6,TRBD2,-,TRBJ2-3,CASSLRPLSGGAGGTDTQYF,TGTGCCAGCAGCCTCCGGCCCCTTAGCGGGGGGGCCGGGGGTACAGATACGCAGTATTTT
14,TRBV6-2/TRBV6-3,-,-,TRBJ2-7,CASKPAVSYNEQYF,TGTGCCAGCAAGCCGGCGGTCTCCTACAATGAGCAGTACTTC
18,TRBV6-1,TRBD2,-,TRBJ2-1,CASLTSGGFTHRFNEQFF,TGTGCCAGCCTGACTAGCGGGGGGTTCACCCACCGATTTAATGAGCAGTTCTTC
14,TRBV11-2,-,-,TRBJ2-7,CASSLDFHPYEQYF,TGTGCCAGCAGCTTAGATTTTCATCCCTACGAGCAGTACTTC
16,TRBV6-5,TRBD1,few,TRBJ1-6,CASSYSQGGYNSPLHF,TGTGCCAGCAGTTACTCTCAGGGGGGCTATAATTCACCCCTCCACTTT
15,TRBV20-1,TRBD1,-,TRBJ2-5,CSARDPGQSQETQYF,TGCAGTGCTAGAGATCCGGGACAGTCGCAGGAGACCCAGTACTTC